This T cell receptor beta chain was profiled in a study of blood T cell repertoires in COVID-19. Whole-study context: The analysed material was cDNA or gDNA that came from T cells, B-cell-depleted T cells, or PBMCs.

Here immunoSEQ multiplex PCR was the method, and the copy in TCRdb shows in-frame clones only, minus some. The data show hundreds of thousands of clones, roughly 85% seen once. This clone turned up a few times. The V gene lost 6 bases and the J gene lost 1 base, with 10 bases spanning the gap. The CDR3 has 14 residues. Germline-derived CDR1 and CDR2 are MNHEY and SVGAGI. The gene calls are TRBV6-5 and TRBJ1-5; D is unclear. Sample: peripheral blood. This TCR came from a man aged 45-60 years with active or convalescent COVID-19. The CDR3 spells CASSPKQSNQPQHF. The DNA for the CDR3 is TGTGCCAGCAGCCCGAAGCAAAGCAATCAGCCCCAGCATTTT.